This T cell receptor (beta chain) was obtained from a study of beta chain features in type 1 diabetes (dated by TCRdb to the late 2010s). At the level of the whole study: Patients and healthy donors did not differ in mean age, gender distribution, total cell number or subset yield. In the study, TCRB repertoires of sorted circulating CD4+ T cell subsets from recently diagnosed type 1 diabetes patients were compared with those of matched healthy donors. Across all samples, fewer than 130 million sorted cells were examined, and cell number per subset correlated strongly with RNA yield. Whereas all 28 donors provided naive and central memory subsets, regulatory and stem cell-like memory subsets were isolated from just 8 patients and roughly eight healthy donors.

The CDR3 contains 15 residues, cysteine and phenylalanine counted. Only CDR3 DNA remains: 45 bases, in frame from the first base. Via the germline V gene, CDR1 is MNHEY and CDR2 SVGAGI. V loses 5 bases of germline sequence and J loses 4 bases, and the interval between the two ends is 18 bases. The entire amount of isolated RNA was reverse transcribed using the High Capacity cDNA Reverse Transcription Kit, so the sequenced TCRB transcripts were expressed ones. Naive, central memory and regulatory T cell samples underwent deep immunoSEQ sequencing, averaging approximately 3.5 million total reads per sample. Sorted cells were lysed in RLT buffer and RNA was extracted with DNase-treated RNeasy Micro or Mini kits, depending on cell number. To prevent cross-contamination, every cell subset was processed on its own, while patient and healthy donor samples were processed together. The immunoSEQ multiplex PCR was used to amplify TCRB sequences from cDNA, yielding 87-bp fragments that span the CDR3 region. Sequencing of the amplicons was done on the Illumina HiSeq platform. Turning to the authors' computational methods: PCR bias was computationally corrected using synthetic template baselines, reads within Hamming distance 2 were collapsed, and singletons that could not be merged were discarded. Reads were aligned against IMGT so that V, D and J genes, CDR3 length and insertions or deletions at six rearrangement sites could be assigned. Within each subset, clonotype counts were normalized to the number of sorted cells before true diversity and Gini coefficients were calculated with the tcR R package. The overlap coefficient, calculated on TCRB nucleotide sequences, was used to measure repertoire sharing. Drawn from immuneACCESS, this table holds only the in-frame rearrangements with V and J called that TCRdb kept. Clones are partly lost; checked studies trace under half to an unresolved V gene and leave the rest unexplained. V, J and clone size are taken as reported in that table, and D and trimming were inferred from the DNA itself. Counted in this sample were some 220,000 clones; 9.5% to 13% of them appeared once. Roughly 1.4% of the sample lies in the top ten.

This clone was observed a few times. It has no known antigen specificity. No qualities accompany the bases; no much larger clone lies one base away. The full study reports these points: At VDJ recombination sites, type 1 diabetes patients had fewer insertions and more deleted nucleotides, which implies abnormalities in thymic rearrangement. Naive, central memory and regulatory TCRB repertoires appeared to be more alike among patients than among healthy donors. Because cDNA was sequenced instead of genomic DNA, highly expressing activated cells could be over-represented, though the groups showed no difference in activation or CD3 levels. Type 1 diabetes patients showed a moderate but significant shortening of TCRB CDR3 length in all four CD4+ subsets. Because the HLA sub-analyses included only small numbers of individuals, any influence of HLA type on TCRB rearrangement was left unresolved. PCR may preferentially amplify shorter templates, but because patient and control samples were amplified and corrected together, any resulting skew would affect both groups equally.

From each donor, a single peripheral blood sample of 95 to 150 mL on average was drawn into heparinised tubes. A BD FACSAria II was used to sort naive, central memory, regulatory and stem cell-like memory CD4+ T cells with a panel that included CD45RO, CCR7, CD25, CD127, CD95 and CD27. Purity was above 98% for every sorted population. Right away, PBMCs were isolated by Lymphoprep density gradient centrifugation and were stained directly, with no culture step. So that batch effects would be minimized, each experiment stained and sorted samples in pairs, pairing one healthy donor with one patient. The sequenced sample consisted of central memory CD4+ T cells from blood. This clonotype originated in a man in his late teens or twenties in good health. The V and J segments used are TRBV6-5 and TRBJ2-7; perhaps TRBD2 is the D gene, with 7 bases matching. The DNA sequence follows: TGTGCCAGCAGTACCCGGGGAGGGGGTGTGTACGAGCAGTACTTC. The encoded protein is CASSTRGGGVYEQYF.